The present T cell receptor (beta chain) was sequenced within a study of blood T cell repertoires in COVID-19. On the study more broadly: Researchers got acute and convalescent COVID-19 samples from the United States, Italy and Spain.

CDR3 size: 13 residues. Germline V CDR1 and CDR2: MDHEN, SYDVKM. V was cut by 6 bases and J by 5 bases, with 13 bases left in between. Clones were read by immunoSEQ multiplex PCR, and TCRdb kept only the in-frame ones, dropping some. This table holds a few hundred thousand clones, 80% to 90% found once. This sequence was found in a young woman who had recovered from COVID-19. V and J are TRBV28 and TRBJ1-2; no clear D gene. The sequenced sample consisted of PBMCs or T cells enriched from blood (not recorded which). The CDR3 spells CASSPLVSYGYTF. The CDR3 region has the DNA TGTGCCAGCAGCCCCCTTGTATCTTATGGCTACACCTTC.